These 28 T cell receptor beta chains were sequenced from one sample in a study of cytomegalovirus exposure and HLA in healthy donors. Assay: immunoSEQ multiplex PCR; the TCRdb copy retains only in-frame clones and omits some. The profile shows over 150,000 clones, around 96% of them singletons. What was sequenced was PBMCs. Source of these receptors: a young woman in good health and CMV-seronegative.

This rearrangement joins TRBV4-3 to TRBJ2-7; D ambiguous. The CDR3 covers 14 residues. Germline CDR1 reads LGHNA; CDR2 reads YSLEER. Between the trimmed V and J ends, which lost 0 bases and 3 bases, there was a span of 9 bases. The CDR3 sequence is CASSQDRQGYEQYF. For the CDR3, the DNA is TGCGCCAGCAGCCAAGACCGACAAGGCTACGAGCAGTACTTC.

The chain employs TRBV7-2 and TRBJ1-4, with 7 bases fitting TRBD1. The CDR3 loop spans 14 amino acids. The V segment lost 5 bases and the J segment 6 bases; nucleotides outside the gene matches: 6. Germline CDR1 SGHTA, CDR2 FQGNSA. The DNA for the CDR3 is TGTGCCAGCAGCACTGACAGGGCGGATGAAAAACTGTTTTTT. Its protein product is CASSTDRADEKLFF.

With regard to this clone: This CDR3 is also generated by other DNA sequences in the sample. This CDR3 reads CASSYSTGGDYGYTF. In DNA form, the CDR3 reads TGTGCCAGCAGTTACTCGACAGGGGGTGATTATGGCTACACCTTC. The chain has TRBV6-5 and TRBJ1-2, with 9 bases aligning to TRBD1. The germline V gene encodes CDR1 MNHEY and CDR2 SVGAGI. With V trimmed by 0 bases and J by 5 bases, 4 bases remained unmatched. This CDR3 is 15 amino acids long.

The CDR3 protein is CASSLVSGTGTYGYTF. As DNA, the CDR3 is TGCGCCAGCAGCTTGGTTTCGGGGACAGGGACCTATGGCTACACCTTC. This chain links TRBV5-1 with TRBJ1-2; 9 bases line up with TRBD1. Germline V gene lookup returns CDR1 SGHRS and CDR2 YFSETQ. The CDR3 totals 16 residues. The V gene end was trimmed by 0 bases and the J gene end by 4 bases; junction bases not matched to a gene: 7. The variable domain in full, completed from reference TRBV5-1 and TRBJ1-2, reads KAGVTQTPRYLIKTRGQQVTLSCSPISGHRSVSWYQQTPGQGLQFLFEYFSETQRNKGNFPGRFSGRQFSNSRSEMNVSTLELGDSALYLCASSLVSGTGTYGYTFGSGTRLTVV.

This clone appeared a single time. The DNA of the CDR3 is TGTGCCAGCAGAGAAACAGGGAATCTAGAGACCCAGTACTTC. Its protein product is CASRETGNLETQYF. The chain couples TRBV7-9 to TRBJ2-5, with D possibly TRBD1 on 6 matching bases. This CDR3 spans 14 amino acids. Germline V gives CDR1 SEHNR, CDR2 FQNEAQ (reference sequence). Trimming pared 6 bases from V and 4 bases from J, leaving 15 bases between.

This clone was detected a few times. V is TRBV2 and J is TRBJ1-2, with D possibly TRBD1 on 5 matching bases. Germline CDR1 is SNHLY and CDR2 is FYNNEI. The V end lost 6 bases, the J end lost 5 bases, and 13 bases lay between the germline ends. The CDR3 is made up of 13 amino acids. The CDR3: CASSVRGGYGYTF. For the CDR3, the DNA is TGTGCCAGCAGCGTAAGGGGTGGGTATGGCTACACCTTC.

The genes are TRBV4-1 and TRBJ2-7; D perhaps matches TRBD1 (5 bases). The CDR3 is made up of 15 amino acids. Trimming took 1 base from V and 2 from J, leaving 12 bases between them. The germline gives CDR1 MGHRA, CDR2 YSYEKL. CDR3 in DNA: TGCGCCAGCAGCCAAGGACAGATCAATACCTACGAGCAGTACTTC. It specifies CASSQGQINTYEQYF.

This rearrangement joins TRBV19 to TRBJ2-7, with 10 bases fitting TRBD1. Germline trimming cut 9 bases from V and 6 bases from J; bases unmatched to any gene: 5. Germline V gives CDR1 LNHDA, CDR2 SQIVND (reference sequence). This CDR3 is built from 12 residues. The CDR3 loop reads CASRQGASEQYF. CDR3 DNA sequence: TGTGCCAGCCGACAGGGGGCGAGCGAGCAGTACTTC.

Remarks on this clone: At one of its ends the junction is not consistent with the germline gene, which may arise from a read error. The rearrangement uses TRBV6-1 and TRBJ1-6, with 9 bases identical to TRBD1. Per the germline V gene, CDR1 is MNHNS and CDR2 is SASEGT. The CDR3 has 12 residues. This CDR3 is CASSATGTGLIF. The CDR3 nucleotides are TGTGCCAGCAGTGCGACCGGGACAGGGCTAATTTTC.

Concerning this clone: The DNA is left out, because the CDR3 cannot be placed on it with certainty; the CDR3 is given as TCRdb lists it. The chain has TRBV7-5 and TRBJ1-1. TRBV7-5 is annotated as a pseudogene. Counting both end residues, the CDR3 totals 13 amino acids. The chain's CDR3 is CARSWGLGTEAFF.

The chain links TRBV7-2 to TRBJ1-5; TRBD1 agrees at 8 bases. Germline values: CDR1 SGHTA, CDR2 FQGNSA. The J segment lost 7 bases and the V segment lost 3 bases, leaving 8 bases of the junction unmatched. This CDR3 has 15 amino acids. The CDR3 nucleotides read TGTGCCAGCAGCTTTCGGGCAGGGGGCGTGCAGCCCCAGCATTTT. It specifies CASSFRAGGVQPQHF. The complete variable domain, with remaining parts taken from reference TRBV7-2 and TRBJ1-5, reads GAGVSQSPSNKVTEKGKDVELRCDPISGHTALYWYRQSLGQGLEFLIYFQGNSAPDKSGLPSDRFSAERTGGSVSTLTIQRTQQEDSAVYLCASSFRAGGVQPQHFGDGTRLSIL.

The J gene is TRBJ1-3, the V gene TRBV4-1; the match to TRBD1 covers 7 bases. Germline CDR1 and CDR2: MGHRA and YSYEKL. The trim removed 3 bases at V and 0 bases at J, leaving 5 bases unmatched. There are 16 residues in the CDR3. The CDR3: CASSQGQTFSGNTIYF. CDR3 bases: TGCGCCAGCAGCCAGGGACAGACCTTCTCTGGAAACACCATATATTTT.

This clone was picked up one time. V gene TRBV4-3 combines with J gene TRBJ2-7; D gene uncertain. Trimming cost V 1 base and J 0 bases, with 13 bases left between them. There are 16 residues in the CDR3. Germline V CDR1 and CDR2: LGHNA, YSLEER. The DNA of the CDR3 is TGCGCCAGCAGCCAAGCTGTTATGGCTCCCTCCTACGAGCAGTACTTC. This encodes CASSQAVMAPSYEQYF.

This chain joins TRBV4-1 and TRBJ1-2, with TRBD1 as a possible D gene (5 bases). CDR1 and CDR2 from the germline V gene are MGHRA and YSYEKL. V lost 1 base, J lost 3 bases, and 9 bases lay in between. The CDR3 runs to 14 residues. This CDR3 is CASSQVSGDYGYTF. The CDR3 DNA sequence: TGCGCCAGCAGCCAAGTTTCGGGGGACTATGGCTACACCTTC.

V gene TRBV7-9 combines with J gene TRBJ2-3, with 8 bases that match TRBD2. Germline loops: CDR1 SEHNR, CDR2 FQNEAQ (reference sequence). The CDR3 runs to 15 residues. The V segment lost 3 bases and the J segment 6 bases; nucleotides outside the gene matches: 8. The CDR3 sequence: CASSFSGAAGDTQYF. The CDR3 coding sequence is TGTGCCAGCAGCTTTAGCGGGGCTGCGGGGGATACGCAGTATTTT.

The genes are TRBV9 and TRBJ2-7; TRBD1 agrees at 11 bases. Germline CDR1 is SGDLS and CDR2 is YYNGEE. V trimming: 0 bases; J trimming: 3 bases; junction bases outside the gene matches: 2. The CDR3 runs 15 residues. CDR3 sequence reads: CASSVEGTGGYEQYF. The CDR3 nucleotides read TGTGCCAGCAGCGTAGAGGGGACAGGGGGCTACGAGCAGTACTTC.

For the CDR3, the DNA is TGTGCCAGCTCCCCCGGGACAGTCAATCAGCCCCAGCATTTT. Protein sequence: CASSPGTVNQPQHF. The chain joins TRBV18 to TRBJ1-5; 7 positions agree with TRBD1. The CDR3 extends over 14 amino acids. CDR1 is KGHSH and CDR2 is LQKENI in the germline V gene. V gave up 6 bases and J gave up 3 bases; unmatched junction bases: 5.

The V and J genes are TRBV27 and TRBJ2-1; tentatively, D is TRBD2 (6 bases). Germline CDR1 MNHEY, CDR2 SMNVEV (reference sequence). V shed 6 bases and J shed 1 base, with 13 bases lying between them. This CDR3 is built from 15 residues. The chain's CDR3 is CASRLGLPSYNEQFF. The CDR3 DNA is TGTGCCAGCAGGTTGGGACTCCCGTCCTACAATGAGCAGTTCTTC.

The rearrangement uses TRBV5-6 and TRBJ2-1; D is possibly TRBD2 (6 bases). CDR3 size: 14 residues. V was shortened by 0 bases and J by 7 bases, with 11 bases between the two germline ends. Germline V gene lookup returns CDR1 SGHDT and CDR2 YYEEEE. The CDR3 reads CASSLAAGPNEQFF. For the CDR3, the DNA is TGTGCCAGCAGCTTGGCGGCGGGGCCGAATGAGCAGTTCTTC. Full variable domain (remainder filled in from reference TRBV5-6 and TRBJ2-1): DAGVTQSPTHLIKTRGQQVTLRCSPKSGHDTVSWYQQALGQGPQFIFQYYEEEERQRGNFPDRFSGHQFPNYSSELNVNALLLGDSALYLCASSLAAGPNEQFFGPGTRLTVL.

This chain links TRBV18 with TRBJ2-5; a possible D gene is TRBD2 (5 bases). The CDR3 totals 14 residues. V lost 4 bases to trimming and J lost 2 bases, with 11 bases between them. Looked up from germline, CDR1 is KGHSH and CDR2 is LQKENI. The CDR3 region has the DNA TGTGCCAGCTCACAAGGACGGGGACAAGAGACCCAGTACTTC. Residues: CASSQGRGQETQYF.

DNA for the CDR3: TGCGCCAGCAGCCAAGATCCCGGGGGGGCCGGAGTCGGGGAGCTGTTTTTT. Encoded protein: CASSQDPGGAGVGELFF. The genes are TRBV4-3 and TRBJ2-2; 8 bases align to TRBD2. V lost 0 bases and J lost 7; bases outside the gene matches: 10. The CDR3 totals 17 residues. CDR1 is LGHNA, CDR2 YSLEER, per germline.

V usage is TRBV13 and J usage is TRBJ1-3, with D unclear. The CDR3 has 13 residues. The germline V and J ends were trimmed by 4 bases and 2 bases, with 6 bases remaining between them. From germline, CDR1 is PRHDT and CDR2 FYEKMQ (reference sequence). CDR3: CASSSTAGNTIYF. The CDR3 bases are TGTGCCAGCAGCTCAACAGCTGGAAACACCATATATTTT.

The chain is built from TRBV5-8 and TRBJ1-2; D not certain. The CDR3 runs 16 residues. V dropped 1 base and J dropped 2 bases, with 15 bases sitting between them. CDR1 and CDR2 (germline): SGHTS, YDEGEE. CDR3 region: CASSLMTPGRNYGYTF. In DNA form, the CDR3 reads TGTGCCAGCAGCTTGATGACCCCCGGGAGAAACTATGGCTACACCTTC.

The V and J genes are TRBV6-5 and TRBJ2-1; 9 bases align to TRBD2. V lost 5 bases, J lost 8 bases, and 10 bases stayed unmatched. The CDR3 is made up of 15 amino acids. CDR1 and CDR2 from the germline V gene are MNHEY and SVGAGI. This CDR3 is CASSPLAGGLDEQFF. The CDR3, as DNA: TGTGCCAGCAGTCCCCTCGCGGGGGGGCTGGATGAGCAGTTCTTC.

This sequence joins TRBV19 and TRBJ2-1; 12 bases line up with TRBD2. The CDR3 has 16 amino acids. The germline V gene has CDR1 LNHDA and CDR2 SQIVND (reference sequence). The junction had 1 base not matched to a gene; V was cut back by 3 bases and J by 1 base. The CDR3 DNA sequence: TGTGCCAGTAGTATGACTAGCGGGGGATCCTACAATGAGCAGTTCTTC. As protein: CASSMTSGGSYNEQFF.

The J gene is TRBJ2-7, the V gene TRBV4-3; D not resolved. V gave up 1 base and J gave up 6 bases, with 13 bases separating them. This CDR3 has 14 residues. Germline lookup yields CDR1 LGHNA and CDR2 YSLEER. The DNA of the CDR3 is TGCGCCAGCAGCCAAGCGCCGACTGCATTCGAGCAGTACTTC. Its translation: CASSQAPTAFEQYF.

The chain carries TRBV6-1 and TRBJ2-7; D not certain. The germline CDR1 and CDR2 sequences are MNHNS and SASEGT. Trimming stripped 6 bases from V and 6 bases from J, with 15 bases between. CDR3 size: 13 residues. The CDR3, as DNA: TGTGCCAGCAGGAACAGACCGGTATCCGAGCAGTACTTC. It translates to CASRNRPVSEQYF.

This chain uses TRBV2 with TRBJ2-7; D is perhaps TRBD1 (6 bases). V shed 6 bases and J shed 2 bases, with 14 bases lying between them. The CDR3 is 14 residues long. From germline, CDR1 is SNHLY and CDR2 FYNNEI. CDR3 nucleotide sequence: TGTGCCAGCAGCACACAGGGTCCCCCCTACGAGCAGTACTTC. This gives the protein CASSTQGPPYEQYF.